Detailed here is one T cell receptor (beta chain). Its cognate antigen is unknown. The data were obtained in a study of cytomegalovirus exposure and HLA in healthy donors. Study details: Both the 95 to 150 validation repertoires and the 600 to 700 first-cohort repertoires used the same platform, as reported by a later analysis.

The method was immunoSEQ multiplex PCR; TCRdb's version includes in-frame clones alone and lacks a portion of them. The data contain more than 85,000 clones, more than 70% of them singletons. Study-wide results and limits: Specificity of three CMV-associated chains for CMV antigens was verified in vitro. Cytomegalovirus association was assigned to about 180 TCR beta chains. Subsequent analysis of the 120 or so validation repertoires found a tendency for first-cohort TCR clusters to co-occur.

Trimming shortened V by 2 bases and J by 3 bases, and 14 bases separated the two germline ends. CDR1 and CDR2 from the germline V gene are GTSNPN and SVGIG (reference sequence). CDR3 length: 15 residues. V is TRBV30 and J is TRBJ1-3, with TRBD1 as a possible D gene (5 bases). Material: PBMCs. The TCR sequence derives from a young woman in good health and CMV-seronegative. The CDR3 nucleotides read TGTGCCTGGAGTACCTCAGGGTCTGTTGGAAACACCATATATTTT. Its protein product is CAWSTSGSVGNTIYF.